This T cell receptor (beta chain) was identified in a study of cytomegalovirus exposure and HLA in healthy donors. Study-level points and caveats: In vitro assays verified that three CMV-associated chains recognized CMV antigens specifically. Later work associated roughly 17,000 TCR beta sequences with HLA alleles at 0.05 false discovery rate. The authors later found TCR association rates varying by HLA locus, with DRB1 most and HLA-C fewest.

CDR1 and CDR2 (germline): MNHEY, SVGAGI. The CDR3 is made up of 13 amino acids. Trimming removed 7 bases at V and 9 bases at J, with 13 bases between. A multiplex PCR was run with 60 Vbeta primers and 13 Jbeta primers. Only in-frame clones appear in the TCRdb table, and some are missing; sequencing was by immunoSEQ multiplex PCR. The sample has some 150,000 clones, 75% to 90% seen once. Note on this clone: Its antigen remains unidentified.

V gene TRBV6-5 combines with J gene TRBJ1-6; a possible D gene is TRBD1 (5 bases). The specimen sequenced was PBMCs. The receptor's source is a woman aged 25 to 39 in good health and CMV-seronegative. This CDR3 is CASNRERGSPLHF. The CDR3 region has the DNA TGTGCCAGCAACCGGGAGAGGGGTTCACCCCTCCACTTT.